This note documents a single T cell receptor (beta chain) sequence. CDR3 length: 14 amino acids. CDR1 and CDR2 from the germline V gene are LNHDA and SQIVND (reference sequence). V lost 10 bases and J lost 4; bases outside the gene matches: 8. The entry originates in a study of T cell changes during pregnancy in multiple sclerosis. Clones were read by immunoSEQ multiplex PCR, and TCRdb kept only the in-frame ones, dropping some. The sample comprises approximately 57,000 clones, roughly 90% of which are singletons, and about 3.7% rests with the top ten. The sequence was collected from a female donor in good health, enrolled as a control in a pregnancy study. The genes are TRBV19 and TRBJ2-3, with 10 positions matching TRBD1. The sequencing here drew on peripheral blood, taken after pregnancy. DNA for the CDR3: TGTGCCACCGGAGGGACAGGGGTAGCAGATACGCAGTATTTT. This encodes CATGGTGVADTQYF.